A single sample is the source of the 4 T cell receptor beta chains below, sequenced in a study of shared clonotypes between healthy human individuals. The assay was immunoSEQ multiplex PCR, and TCRdb's table has in-frame clones only and misses some. The sample carries about 1.1 million clones, 75% to 85% recorded once. The sequencing input was memory CD4+ T cells from PBMCs. Described subset: CD45RA-negative fraction. The source is a man between 18 and 35 years old in good health. Some clones in this sample may be carry-over from other donors' samples.

This clone was detected only once. One end of the junction varies from germline; a read error may be responsible. The V and J genes are TRBV9 and TRBJ1-2; D possibly corresponds to TRBD1 (6 bases). Germline values: CDR1 SGDLS, CDR2 YYNGEE. The CDR3 spans 14 residues. CDR3 region: CASSVERGSPDRAF. The CDR3 nucleotides are TGTGCCAGCAGCGTAGAAAGGGGGAGCCCTGATCGCGCCTTC.

The chain is built from TRBV6-1 and TRBJ2-1, with a possible D match to TRBD2 (5 bases). Trimming took 0 bases from V and 9 from J, leaving 9 bases between them. The CDR3 loop spans 13 amino acids. Germline lookup yields CDR1 MNHNS and CDR2 SASEGT. The CDR3 coding sequence is TGTGCCAGCAGTGAAGCCCGGGGAACTGAGCAGTTCTTC. Protein sequence: CASSEARGTEQFF.

The rearrangement joins TRBV14 to TRBJ2-1; no clear D gene. Trimming removed 3 bases from V and 4 bases from J, with 7 bases in between. This CDR3 comprises 13 residues. Germline V gives CDR1 SGHDN, CDR2 FVKESK. The CDR3 protein is CASSQVGYNEQFF. In DNA, the CDR3 is TGTGCCAGCAGCCAGGTCGGATACAATGAGCAGTTCTTC.

The rearrangement links TRBV2 to TRBJ1-4; TRBD1 might be the D (6 bases). Trimming left V 6 bases short and J 4 bases short, with 12 bases between. CDR3 length equals 14 residues. Germline lookup yields CDR1 SNHLY and CDR2 FYNNEI. Written as DNA, the CDR3 is TGTGCCAGCAGGACAGGCGGAAATAATGAAAAACTGTTTTTT. It codes for CASRTGGNNEKLFF.